A single sample is the source of the 32 T cell receptor beta chains below, sequenced in a study of T cells in Graves' hyperthyroidism and ophthalmopathy. Amplification yielded TCR beta CDR3 regions, with RNA transcripts as the source. The HTBI primer set drove a first-round RT-PCR of the TCR CDR3. TCRdb fed the multiplex PCR reads into MiXCR, producing one record per CDR3 protein. The table includes 600,000 or so distinct CDR3 sequences, about a sixth detected once. The sample consisted of blood. These receptor sequences come from a woman aged 25 to 39 with Graves' hyperthyroidism.

J is TRBJ2-1 and V is TRBV25-1, with 8 bases aligning to TRBD2. V was pared by 6 bases and J by 2 bases, with 3 bases of the junction left unmatched. Germline loops: CDR1 MGHDK, CDR2 SYGVNS. This CDR3 is 14 amino acids long. As DNA, the CDR3 is TGTGCCAGCAGCCCAGCGGGAGCCTACAATGAGCAGTTCTTC. It encodes CASSPAGAYNEQFF. The full variable domain, with the rest looked up from reference TRBV25-1 and TRBJ2-1, is EADIYQTPRYLVIGTGKKITLECSQTMGHDKMYWYQQDPGMELHLIHYSYGVNSTEKGDLSSESTVSRIRTEHFPLTLESARPSHTSQYLCASSPAGAYNEQFFGPGTRLTVL.

The chain recombines TRBV9 with TRBJ2-7, with D possibly TRBD2 on 5 matching bases. Germline lookup yields CDR1 SGDLS and CDR2 YYNGEE. The germline V and J ends were trimmed by 3 bases and 5 bases, with 12 bases remaining between them. CDR3 length: 13 amino acids. As DNA, the CDR3 is TGTGCCAGCAGCGCCGAGAGGGTGGACGAGCAGTACTTC. It is translated as CASSAERVDEQYF. The complete variable domain, with remaining parts taken from reference TRBV9 and TRBJ2-7, reads DSGVTQTPKHLITATGQRVTLRCSPRSGDLSVYWYQQSLDQGLQFLIQYYNGEERAKGNILERFSAQQFPDLHSELNLSSLELGDSALYFCASSAERVDEQYFGPGTRLTVT.

In its sample, this clonotype was seen a few times. The J gene is TRBJ1-5, the V gene TRBV27; D not certain. Germline CDR1 is MNHEY and CDR2 is SMNVEV (reference sequence). This CDR3 is 14 amino acids long. Trimming pared 5 bases from V and 6 bases from J, leaving 14 bases between. CDR3 region: CASSDQYEGQPQHF. In DNA, the CDR3 is TGTGCCAGCAGTGATCAGTACGAGGGTCAGCCCCAGCATTTT.

The chain has TRBV15 and TRBJ1-1, with D possibly being TRBD1 (5 bases). This CDR3 contains 15 residues. V lost 4 bases and J lost 3, with 15 bases in between. Per the germline V gene, CDR1 is LNHNV and CDR2 is YYDKDF (reference sequence). The CDR3 sequence is CATSTSQAPDTEAFF. DNA for the CDR3: TGTGCCACCAGCACCTCACAGGCTCCCGACACTGAAGCTTTCTTT.

The rearrangement links TRBV6-1 to TRBJ2-1; 7 nucleotides line up with TRBD2. This CDR3 comprises 19 residues. The V gene's germline CDR1 is MNHNS and CDR2 SASEGT. Trimming took 5 bases from V and 0 from J; bases not matched to a gene: 16. The CDR3 spells CASSYFVSGGLSSYNEQFF. As DNA, the CDR3 is TGTGCCAGCAGTTATTTCGTGTCGGGGGGACTTAGCTCCTACAATGAGCAGTTCTTC.

On this clonotype: Because it lacks the conserved phenylalanine or tryptophan at the end, this CDR3 is likely a read error. This rearrangement joins TRBV20-1 to TRBJ1-1; 10 nucleotides line up with TRBD1. The germline V gene encodes CDR1 DFQATT and CDR2 SNEGSKA (reference sequence). CDR3 length equals 12 residues. The trim removed 5 bases at V and 3 bases at J, leaving 0 bases unmatched. The CDR3 coding sequence is TGCAGTGCTGGGACAGGGGACACTGAAGCTTTCCTT. This translates into CSAGTGDTEAFL.

The table lists this clonotype with a few counts. The chain couples TRBV18 to TRBJ2-1; weak D call: TRBD1 (6 bases). The CDR3 is 15 residues long. V lost 0 bases, J lost 7 bases, and 13 bases lay in between. The germline gives CDR1 KGHSH, CDR2 LQKENI. In DNA form, the CDR3 reads TGTGCCAGCTCACCACCAGGGACAATGGGGAATGAGCAGTTCTTC. It encodes CASSPPGTMGNEQFF.

This clonotype was observed a handful of times. The chain is built from TRBV20-1 and TRBJ2-7, with 9 bases lining up with TRBD1. Germline CDR1 is DFQATT and CDR2 is SNEGSKA (reference sequence). The CDR3 runs to 16 residues. With 5 bases clipped from V and 3 bases from J, the junction kept 14 bases outside the gene matches. The CDR3 nucleotides read TGCAGTGCTCCTCTGATACGTGACAGGGGGATCTACGAGCAGTACTTC. Encoded protein: CSAPLIRDRGIYEQYF.

V gene TRBV2 combines with J gene TRBJ1-5; D remains unclear. The CDR3 is 14 residues long. Deletions cut 1 base from V and 9 bases from J, with 13 bases between. Germline assignment: CDR1 SNHLY and CDR2 FYNNEI. Here the CDR3 reads CASSEGGESRPQHF. In nucleotides, the CDR3 is TGTGCCAGCAGTGAAGGCGGGGAAAGTCGGCCCCAGCATTTT. The whole variable domain, remainder taken from reference TRBV2 and TRBJ1-5, is EPEVTQTPSHQVTQMGQEVILRCVPISNHLYFYWYRQILGQKVEFLVSFYNNEISEKSEIFDDQFSVERPDGSNFTLKIRSTKLEDSAMYFCASSEGGESRPQHFGDGTRLSIL.

The chain employs TRBV6-6 and TRBJ2-1, with 9 bases fitting TRBD1. The CDR3 totals 15 residues. Germline V CDR1 and CDR2: MNHNY, SVGAGI (reference sequence). Trimming took 0 bases from V and 8 from J; bases not matched to a gene: 5. CDR3 sequence (DNA): TGTGCCAGCAGTTACTCAGACAGGGGGATAGATGAGCAGTTCTTC. It yields the protein CASSYSDRGIDEQFF.

This chain joins TRBV14 and TRBJ2-3; D call uncertain. Germline-derived CDR1 and CDR2 are SGHDN and FVKESK. V was clipped by 3 bases and J by 0 bases, with 10 bases between them. This CDR3 is 15 amino acids long. The CDR3 DNA reads TGTGCCAGCAGCCACATTCGGACGAGCACAGATACGCAGTATTTT. It is translated as CASSHIRTSTDTQYF.

This clonotype appeared a few times. The genes are TRBV15 and TRBJ2-3; perhaps TRBD1 as D (7 bases). The CDR3 covers 14 residues. Trimming removed 3 bases at V and 2 bases at J, with 9 bases between. Germline lookup yields CDR1 LNHNV and CDR2 YYDKDF (reference sequence). The CDR3 DNA follows: TGTGCCACCAGCAGCAGGGGGGTCACAGATACGCAGTATTTT. Encoded protein: CATSSRGVTDTQYF.

This clonotype came up a few times. J is TRBJ1-1 and V is TRBV5-1; TRBD1 matches at 7 bases. Trimming cost V 4 bases and J 7 bases; bases outside gene matches: 13. CDR1 is SGHRS and CDR2 is YFSETQ in the germline V gene. The CDR3 runs to 15 residues. The DNA for the CDR3 is TGCGCCAGCAGCAATCAACCGGGACAGTCTTTTGAAGCTTTCTTT. Translated, it gives CASSNQPGQSFEAFF. Full variable domain (rest looked up from reference TRBV5-1 and TRBJ1-1): KAGVTQTPRYLIKTRGQQVTLSCSPISGHRSVSWYQQTPGQGLQFLFEYFSETQRNKGNFPGRFSGRQFSNSRSEMNVSTLELGDSALYLCASSNQPGQSFEAFFGQGTRLTVV.

About this clonotype itself: A single base separates this from a much larger clone, so it may be a read error. The J gene is TRBJ2-1, the V gene TRBV15, with 7 bases that match TRBD1. After removal of 0 bases from V and 10 bases from J, the junction contained 6 bases not matched to a gene. The CDR3 consists of 14 residues. Germline V lookup: CDR1 LNHNV, CDR2 YYDKDF (reference sequence). CDR3 in amino acids: CATSRDSRGSEQFF. CDR3 bases: TGTGCCACCAGCAGAGACTCCAGGGGGAGCGAGCAGTTCTTC.

This clonotype appeared many times. The chain combines TRBV27 with TRBJ2-1, with 9 nucleotides matching TRBD2. J was trimmed by 6 bases and V by 5 bases; bases with no gene match: 14. The germline V gene has CDR1 MNHEY and CDR2 SMNVEV (reference sequence). The CDR3 loop spans 17 amino acids. CDR3 in amino acids: CASSRRASGKMGNEQFF. The CDR3 DNA reads as TGTGCCAGCAGTCGGAGGGCTAGCGGGAAAATGGGCAATGAGCAGTTCTTC.

This clonotype was counted ten times or more. The CDR3 is CASSPQRSNTEAFF. CDR3 nucleotides: TGTGCCAGCTCACCACAGCGATCGAACACTGAAGCTTTCTTT. The genes are TRBV18 and TRBJ1-1, with D unclear. The CDR3 runs to 14 residues. Trimming took off 1 base at V and 1 base at J, with 7 bases between the two ends. Per germline, CDR1 KGHSH and CDR2 LQKENI.

The chain recombines TRBV20-1 with TRBJ2-2; TRBD1 agrees at 7 bases. The germline CDR1 and CDR2 sequences are DFQATT and SNEGSKA (reference sequence). The CDR3 is 14 amino acids. V lost 6 bases, J lost 3 bases, and 7 bases stayed unmatched. The CDR3 nucleotides are TGCAGTGCCTCGACAGGGAGTTACACCGGGGAGCTGTTTTTT. Residues: CSASTGSYTGELFF.

About this clonotype: A much more abundant neighbour one base away suggests this may be a read error. The chain is built from TRBV10-3 and TRBJ2-7; 7 bases map to TRBD1. TRBJ2-1 matches the DNA end more closely, so the J call is doubtful. CDR1 and CDR2 (germline): ENHRY, SYGVKD. The CDR3 length is 18 residues. The DNA of the CDR3 is TGTGCCAGCAGTTACTCGAGGTATAGTGACAGGGTTCCCTACGAGCAGTTCTTC. Its protein is CASSYSRYSDRVPYEQFF.

This clonotype has ten or more counts. The chain uses TRBV9 and TRBJ2-3; the match to TRBD2 covers 11 bases. Losses at the gene ends were 2 bases for V and 6 bases for J; bases not matched to a gene: 8. Germline V gene lookup returns CDR1 SGDLS and CDR2 YYNGEE. The CDR3 extends over 16 amino acids. The CDR3 sequence: CASSVVTSGSIDTQYF. The CDR3, as DNA: TGTGCCAGCAGCGTCGTTACTAGCGGGAGTATCGATACGCAGTATTTT.

The chain employs TRBV20-1 and TRBJ1-1, with 9 bases matching TRBD1. The V gene end was trimmed by 6 bases and the J gene end by 7 bases; junction bases not matched to a gene: 12. Germline CDR1 reads DFQATT; CDR2 reads SNEGSKA (reference sequence). This CDR3 spans 14 amino acids. The CDR3, as DNA: TGCAGTGCACCTAGGACAGGGGCTAGGGATGAAGCTTTCTTT. Translated, it gives CSAPRTGARDEAFF.

At least ten counts were recorded for this clonotype. The rearrangement joins TRBV6-1 to TRBJ1-1; TRBD1 matches at 9 bases. Germline V gene sequence: CDR1 MNHNS, CDR2 SASEGT. With 6 bases clipped from V and 4 bases from J, the junction kept 6 bases outside the gene matches. The CDR3 contains 14 residues. In DNA, the CDR3 is TGTGCCAGCAGCCGGGACAGGGAAGGCACTGAAGCTTTCTTT. Its translation: CASSRDREGTEAFF.

This clonotype was counted between two and nine times. This chain links TRBV27 with TRBJ2-7, with 7 bases identical to TRBD2. CDR3 length: 15 residues. Trimming took 3 bases from V and 5 from J; bases not matched to a gene: 10. Germline values: CDR1 MNHEY, CDR2 SMNVEV (reference sequence). The CDR3 loop reads CASSFSGTLSDEQYF. CDR3 DNA: TGTGCCAGCAGTTTCAGCGGGACTCTCTCGGACGAGCAGTACTTC.

There are a few counts of this clonotype. This chain joins TRBV20-1 and TRBJ2-5; 7 nucleotides agree with TRBD1. Germline CDR1 DFQATT, CDR2 SNEGSKA (reference sequence). After removal of 3 bases from V and 1 base from J, the junction contained 2 bases not matched to a gene. The CDR3 is 13 residues long. The CDR3 spells CSARRQGQETQYF. The DNA for the CDR3 is TGCAGTGCTAGGCGACAGGGCCAAGAGACCCAGTACTTC.

The rearrangement uses TRBV4-1 and TRBJ1-3; D gene ambiguous. CDR3 size: 16 residues. Trimming cost V 2 bases and J 0 bases, with 11 bases left between them. The germline V gene encodes CDR1 MGHRA and CDR2 YSYEKL. The CDR3 nucleotides read TGCGCCAGCAGCCAATTTCCGCCGAGCTCTGGAAACACCATATATTTT. The encoded protein is CASSQFPPSSGNTIYF.

This clonotype was counted at least ten times. This rearrangement joins TRBV12-3 or TRBV12-4 to TRBJ2-5; TRBD1 or TRBD2 may be the D gene (5 bases each). The CDR3 covers 15 residues. Trimming took 5 bases from V and 5 from J, leaving 18 bases between them. CDR3 in DNA: TGTGCCAGCAGTGGATTGGGGGTGATCCGGGAGACCCAGTACTTC. It codes for CASSGLGVIRETQYF.

This clonotype was seen repeatedly, ten times or more. The chain has TRBV2 and TRBJ1-5; the match to TRBD1 covers 10 bases. V lost 10 bases and J lost 6; bases outside the gene matches: 3. CDR1 is SNHLY and CDR2 is FYNNEI in the germline V gene. The CDR3 runs 12 residues. DNA for the CDR3: TGTGCCACCGGACAGGGGGGTCAGCCCCAGCATTTT. This encodes CATGQGGQPQHF.

Comment on this clonotype: Given a much more abundant clone one base away, this may be a read error. The chain recombines TRBV7-9 with TRBJ2-7; TRBD2 might be the D (6 bases). The last part of the DNA fits TRBJ2-1 better; the J call may be wrong. The CDR3 extends over 16 amino acids. The V gene's germline CDR1 is SEHNR and CDR2 FQNEAQ (reference sequence). CDR3 sequence: CASSPTAGTLFYEQFF. For the CDR3, the DNA is TGTGCCAGCAGCCCCACGGCGGGGACTCTCTTTTACGAGCAGTTCTTC.

This chain uses TRBV3-1 with TRBJ1-2, with 7 bases matching TRBD1. The germline CDR1 and CDR2 sequences are LGHDT and YNNKEL (reference sequence). The CDR3 has 16 amino acids. The J segment lost 2 bases and the V segment lost 0 bases, leaving 6 bases of the junction unmatched. CDR3 sequence (DNA): TGTGCCAGCAGCCAAGAATACAGGGGAGAAAACTATGGCTACACCTTC. Translating it yields CASSQEYRGENYGYTF.

This clonotype was counted many times. The chain links TRBV20-1 to TRBJ2-1, with D possibly TRBD2 on 5 matching bases. In germline, CDR1 is DFQATT, CDR2 SNEGSKA (reference sequence). The CDR3 is made up of 13 amino acids. V shed 0 bases and J shed 6 bases, with 9 bases lying between them. This CDR3 is CSARDLRGNEQFF. CDR3 in DNA: TGCAGTGCTAGAGATTTACGGGGCAATGAGCAGTTCTTC.

This clonotype was seen ten or more times. V is TRBV29-1 and J is TRBJ1-3; unclear D gene. The CDR3 sequence is 12 residues long. With 7 bases removed from V and 0 bases from J, the gap between germline ends came to 7 bases. Germline V gene lookup returns CDR1 SQVTM and CDR2 ANQGSEA. Here the CDR3 reads CSARDSGNTIYF. In nucleotides, the CDR3 is TGCAGCGCTCGGGACTCTGGAAACACCATATATTTT.

The rearrangement links TRBV9 to TRBJ1-6; perhaps TRBD1 as D (5 bases). CDR1 is SGDLS, CDR2 YYNGEE, per germline. The length of the CDR3 is 13 residues. With 7 bases removed from V and 4 bases from J, the gap between germline ends came to 9 bases. CDR3 amino acids: CASATDYNSPLHF. The CDR3 coding sequence is TGTGCCAGCGCGACAGATTATAATTCACCCCTCCACTTT.

This clonotype was picked up a small number of times. The rearrangement uses TRBV4-1 and TRBJ1-4; tentatively, D is TRBD1 (5 bases). V was trimmed by 0 bases and J by 5 bases, leaving 10 bases between them. This CDR3 contains 15 residues. The V gene's germline CDR1 is MGHRA and CDR2 YSYEKL. This CDR3 is CASSQDGAGNEKLFF. The CDR3 nucleotides are TGCGCCAGCAGCCAAGATGGGGCAGGGAATGAAAAACTGTTTTTT.